This TCR beta chain is drawn from a study of T cell responses to AZD1222 COVID-19 vaccine. Findings and limits, study-wide: Samples come after the peak T cell response, not at day 14. Donors were largely white British and mainly female; clonal diversity was possibly underestimated.

Trimming pared 5 bases from V and 0 bases from J, leaving 8 bases between. CDR3 length: 13 residues. Germline values: CDR1 SGHDN, CDR2 FVKESK. Clones were sequenced by immunoSEQ multiplex PCR, and TCRdb holds only the in-frame ones, with some missing. The repertoire holds about 150,000 clones, with approximately 85% as singletons. In regard to this clone: Its antigen is as yet unknown.

The gene calls are TRBV14 and TRBJ2-7, with no clear D. Sequenced here: peripheral blood, sampled 28 days after the second dose of the MenACWY control vaccine. The sequence was obtained from an adult who received the MenACWY meningococcal vaccine as a control. CDR3 sequence: CASSMTSSYEQYF. CDR3 bases: TGTGCCAGCAGCATGACAAGCTCCTACGAGCAGTACTTC.